The 17 T cell receptor beta chains reported below all come from one sample, sequenced in a study of Ad26.COV2.S vaccination and SARS-CoV-2 variants. The data were produced by immunoSEQ multiplex PCR, yet TCRdb's version contains in-frame clones alone and is incomplete. The repertoire holds about half a million clones, with 80% to 90% as singletons. Treatment reported: 15 to 20 received Ad26.COV2.S at low or high dose, single or two shots; 5 received placebo; per-sample allocation not given. Each sample was drawn 63 days after the first injection (of vaccine or placebo). The material was peripheral blood, obtained in a trial of Ad26.COV2.S vaccine versus placebo. The receptors stem from a person between 18 and 65 years old who received the Ad26.COV2.S COVID-19 vaccine or a placebo.

This chain uses TRBV29-1 with TRBJ1-2; 9 nucleotides line up with TRBD1. The V and J ends lost 7 bases and 5 bases, in that order; junction bases with no gene match: 5. The germline CDR1 and CDR2 sequences are SQVTM and ANQGSEA. CDR3 length: 12 residues. The CDR3 DNA follows: TGCAGCGCGGGACAGGGTAGATATGGCTACACCTTC. This sequence encodes CSAGQGRYGYTF.

The chain's CDR3 is CASSLSGGGNEQFF. CDR3 nucleotides: TGTGCCAGCAGTTTGAGTGGGGGAGGCAATGAGCAGTTCTTC. The rearrangement links TRBV28 to TRBJ2-1, with TRBD2 as a possible D gene (6 bases). The CDR3 runs to 14 residues. V shed 3 bases and J shed 6 bases, with 12 bases lying between them. Germline loops: CDR1 MDHEN, CDR2 SYDVKM.

The rearrangement links TRBV11-3 to TRBJ2-1; TRBD1 might be the D (5 bases). Trimming took 6 bases from V and 0 from J, leaving 12 bases between them. The CDR3 loop spans 15 amino acids. The germline gives CDR1 SGHNT, CDR2 YENEEA. The CDR3 sequence is CASSWGLSSYNEQFF. The CDR3 bases are TGTGCCAGCAGTTGGGGCCTTAGCTCCTACAATGAGCAGTTCTTC.

This rearrangement joins TRBV4-1 to TRBJ1-1; 7 bases map to TRBD1. Germline V lookup: CDR1 MGHRA, CDR2 YSYEKL. Trimming cost V 3 bases and J 1 base; bases outside gene matches: 5. The CDR3 contains 15 residues. The CDR3 nucleotides read TGCGCCAGCAGCCAGACAGGGTTGGCGAACACTGAAGCTTTCTTT. This sequence encodes CASSQTGLANTEAFF.

The chain couples TRBV19 to TRBJ1-1; D is unresolved. The V gene's germline CDR1 is LNHDA and CDR2 SQIVND (reference sequence). V dropped 1 base and J dropped 1 base, with 7 bases sitting between them. This CDR3 is built from 14 residues. The CDR3 loop is CASSIVAGNTEAFF. For the CDR3, the DNA is TGTGCCAGTAGTATAGTCGCAGGGAACACTGAAGCTTTCTTT. Full variable domain (rest looked up from reference TRBV19 and TRBJ1-1): DGGITQSPKYLFRKEGQNVTLSCEQNLNHDAMYWYRQDPGQGLRLIYYSQIVNDFQKGDIAEGYSVSREKKESFPLTVTSAQKNPTAFYLCASSIVAGNTEAFFGQGTRLTVV.

The chain is built from TRBV28 and TRBJ2-5; TRBD2 agrees at 13 bases. J gave up 4 bases and V 6 bases, and 5 bases lay outside the gene matches. The CDR3 has 15 residues. The germline V gene encodes CDR1 MDHEN and CDR2 SYDVKM. The CDR3 sequence: CASSPWTSGRETQYF. The CDR3 nucleotides read TGTGCCAGCAGCCCGTGGACTAGCGGGAGAGAGACCCAGTACTTC. Supplemented by reference TRBV28 and TRBJ2-5, the full variable domain reads DVKVTQSSRYLVKRTGEKVFLECVQDMDHENMFWYRQDPGLGLRLIYFSYDVKMKEKGDIPEGYSVSREKKERFSLILESASTNQTSMYLCASSPWTSGRETQYFGPGTRLLVL.

The V gene is TRBV20-1, the J gene TRBJ1-2; D is undetermined. Trimming left V 3 bases short and J 6 bases short, with 14 bases between. The CDR3 consists of 13 residues. Per germline, CDR1 DFQATT and CDR2 SNEGSKA (reference sequence). In nucleotides, the CDR3 is TGCAGTGCTAGTTGGCCTCGGGAGGATGGCTACACCTTC. Its protein product is CSASWPREDGYTF.

Concerning this clone itself: Other DNA sequences of this sample code for an identical CDR3. The chain combines TRBV18 with TRBJ1-4, with D hard to call. CDR3 length equals 15 residues. V was pared by 1 base and J by 8 bases, with 14 bases between. CDR1 and CDR2 (germline): KGHSH, LQKENI. The CDR3 is CASSPLDGAGEKLFF. CDR3 in DNA: TGTGCCAGCTCACCACTTGACGGCGCGGGGGAAAAACTGTTTTTT.

This clone has just one count. The chain couples TRBV4-1 to TRBJ2-1; D may correspond to TRBD1 or TRBD2 (5 bases each). Germline values: CDR1 MGHRA, CDR2 YSYEKL. V lost 4 bases and J 3 bases, leaving 19 bases between the germline ends. This CDR3 comprises 17 residues. CDR3 sequence: CASSPRSSLGVYNEQFF. CDR3 DNA: TGCGCCAGCAGCCCGCGGAGTAGCTTGGGGGTCTACAATGAGCAGTTCTTC.

This sequence joins TRBV4-3 and TRBJ2-2; 13 bases align to TRBD2. Trimming cost V 3 bases and J 3 bases; bases outside gene matches: 4. The germline CDR1 and CDR2 sequences are LGHNA and YSLEER. The CDR3 sequence is 17 residues long. CDR3 coding DNA: TGCGCCAGCAGCCATACCGGACTAGCGGGAGACACCGGGGAGCTGTTTTTT. This codes for CASSHTGLAGDTGELFF.

This chain joins TRBV7-2 and TRBJ1-2; D may be TRBD1 (6 bases). Germline V gene lookup returns CDR1 SGHTA and CDR2 FQGNSA. The CDR3 is made up of 14 amino acids. Trimming took 1 base from V and 6 from J, leaving 12 bases between them. CDR3 nucleotide sequence: TGTGCCAGCAGCTTAGGTATACAGGGTCATGGCTACACCTTC. Amino acid sequence: CASSLGIQGHGYTF.

CDR3 sequence (DNA): TGTGCCAGCAGCTTGGGGGGGACAGCCCTCTACGAGCAGTACTTC. Protein: CASSLGGTALYEQYF. The chain combines TRBV5-6 with TRBJ2-7, with 7 bases lining up with TRBD1. The trim removed 0 bases at V and 3 bases at J, leaving 6 bases unmatched. CDR1 is SGHDT and CDR2 is YYEEEE in the germline V gene. The CDR3 loop spans 15 amino acids.

The V gene is TRBV18, the J gene TRBJ1-4; 7 positions match TRBD1. V shed 3 bases and J 6 bases; nucleotides not matched to a gene: 7. This CDR3 is 15 amino acids long. The germline CDR1 and CDR2 sequences are KGHSH and LQKENI. CDR3 protein: CASSPNRDSHEKLFF. Here the CDR3 DNA reads TGTGCCAGCTCACCGAACCGGGACAGCCATGAAAAACTGTTTTTT. Using reference TRBV18 and TRBJ1-4 for the parts outside the CDR3, the full variable domain is NAGVMQNPRHLVRRRGQEARLRCSPMKGHSHVYWYRQLPEEGLKFMVYLQKENIIDESGMPKERFSAEFPKEGPSILRIQQVVRGDSAAYFCASSPNRDSHEKLFFGSGTQLSVL.

As for this clone: This likely traces to a read error, being one base from a far larger clone. This same CDR3 is encoded by further DNA sequences in the sample. The chain is built from TRBV7-2 and TRBJ2-7; unclear D gene. Germline-derived CDR1 and CDR2 are SGHTA and FQGNSA. The CDR3 sequence is 11 residues long. The V gene lost 4 bases and the J gene lost 2 bases, with 3 bases spanning the gap. CDR3 DNA: TGTGCCAGCAGCTCCGCCTACGAGCAGTACTTC. As protein: CASSSAYEQYF.

The chain uses TRBV4-2 and TRBJ1-1; possible D gene TRBD1, 6 bases. With 0 bases removed from V and 4 bases from J, the gap between germline ends came to 9 bases. In germline, CDR1 is LGHNA, CDR2 YNFKEQ. This CDR3 is built from 14 residues. DNA of the CDR3: TGTGCCAGCAGCCAAGATTCCAGGGGCACTGAAGCTTTCTTT. Its translation: CASSQDSRGTEAFF.

This chain joins TRBV19 and TRBJ1-1; D uncertain. Trimming left V 7 bases short and J 5 bases short, with 11 bases between. CDR1 is LNHDA, CDR2 SQIVND, per germline (reference sequence). CDR3 length equals 12 residues. The CDR3, as DNA: TGTGCCAGTAACCATGATCGGACTGAAGCTTTCTTT. It encodes CASNHDRTEAFF.

The rearrangement uses TRBV19 and TRBJ2-2, with D perhaps matching TRBD2 (5 bases). CDR3 length: 14 residues. V was cut by 1 base and J by 3 bases, with 6 bases left in between. Germline CDR1 reads LNHDA; CDR2 reads SQIVND (reference sequence). CDR3 nucleotide sequence: TGTGCCAGTAGTATAGGGACTTACACCGGGGAGCTGTTTTTT. This gives the protein CASSIGTYTGELFF. Using reference TRBV19 and TRBJ2-2 for the parts outside the CDR3, the full variable domain is DGGITQSPKYLFRKEGQNVTLSCEQNLNHDAMYWYRQDPGQGLRLIYYSQIVNDFQKGDIAEGYSVSREKKESFPLTVTSAQKNPTAFYLCASSIGTYTGELFFGEGSRLTVL.